A selection of T cell receptor beta chains follows, all from one sample in a study of control samples from healthy donors and cancer patients. Using immunoSEQ multiplex PCR, the repertoire was profiled, and TCRdb retains in-frame clones only, with some absent. The top ten hold less than 15% of the sample, which has under 130,000 clones, 83% seen once. The specimen sequenced was blood. The receptor set was obtained from a woman aged 50 to 65 in good health. Each CDR3 is given with its conserved first and last residue. D genes are given only for firm matches. Expanded clones are given a class, and other clones once, few, many or no size at all.

clone_size	d_call	v_call	j_call	cdr3_aa	cdr3_nt
-	TRBD2	TRBV30	TRBJ2-2	CAWSVIANPGGAVF	TGTGCCTGGAGTGTGATAGCGAATCCGGGGGGAGCTGTTTTT
-	-	TRBV3-1/TRBV3-2	TRBJ1-1	CASSQRLNTEAFF	TGTGCCAGCAGCCAAAGATTGAACACTGAAGCTTTCTTT
once	-	TRBV3-1/TRBV3-2	TRBJ1-2	CASSQPGGYTF	TGTGCCAGCAGCCAACCGGGGGGCTACACCTTC
-	-	TRBV11-3	TRBJ2-2	CASSPGAGSGELFF	TGTGCCAGCAGCCCGGGGGCAGGGTCCGGGGAGCTGTTTTTT
-	TRBD1	TRBV5-1	TRBJ2-3	CASSLHRDRITDTQYF	TGCGCCAGCAGCCTCCACCGGGACAGAATCACAGATACGCAGTATTTT
many	TRBD2	TRBV2	TRBJ2-2	CASNLAGEGGELFF	TGTGCCAGCAATCTAGCGGGAGAGGGCGGGGAGCTGTTTTTT
-	-	TRBV4-2	TRBJ1-4	CASTSPGAYEKLFF	TGTGCCAGCACCTCCCCGGGGGCCTATGAAAAACTGTTTTTT
-	-	TRBV6-2/TRBV6-3	TRBJ2-6	CASSNQGAGANVLTF	TGTGCCAGCAGTAACCAGGGTGCTGGGGCCAACGTCCTGACTTTC
-	-	TRBV6-5	TRBJ2-7	CASRSGVPRGEQYF	TGTGCCAGCAGGTCAGGGGTACCCCGGGGCGAGCAGTACTTC
-	TRBD2	TRBV5-4	TRBJ2-3	CASSETSADTQYF	TGTGCCAGCAGCGAAACTAGCGCTGATACGCAGTATTTT
few	-	TRBV9	TRBJ1-6	CASSVAGSGTNSPLHF	TGTGCCAGCAGCGTAGCTGGCAGTGGAACTAATTCACCCCTCCACTTT
-	TRBD1	TRBV7-2	TRBJ2-5	CASSWDRTQETQYF	TGTGCCAGCAGCTGGGACAGGACCCAAGAGACCCAGTACTTC
-	-	TRBV29-1	TRBJ1-1	CSVAGTAEAFF	TGCAGCGTTGCTGGGACTGCAGAAGCTTTCTTT
-	-	TRBV7-2	TRBJ2-7	CASSAPGLPPYEQYF	TGTGCCAGCAGCGCGCCGGGACTCCCACCTTACGAGCAGTACTTC
-	TRBD1	TRBV5-3	TRBJ1-3	CARSLNGTGGNTIYF	TGTGCCAGAAGCTTGAACGGGACAGGTGGAAACACCATATATTTT
-	-	TRBV7-9	TRBJ1-4	CASSRGANEKLFF	TGTGCCAGCAGCCGAGGGGCTAATGAAAAACTGTTTTTT